These 14 T cell receptor beta chains originate from one sample sequenced in a study of blood T cell repertoires in COVID-19. Assay: immunoSEQ multiplex PCR; the TCRdb copy retains only in-frame clones and omits some. The sample lists some 160,000 clones, approximately 80% occurring once. Sequencing was carried out using peripheral blood. Source of these receptors: a human donor in a cohort sampled during active COVID-19.

The V call is TRBV4-1, the J call TRBJ1-1; no definite D call. V was trimmed by 0 bases and J by 2 bases, leaving 16 bases between them. Germline V CDR1 and CDR2: MGHRA, YSYEKL. CDR3 size: 17 residues. The CDR3 sequence is CASSQDPSMMANTEAFF. DNA for the CDR3: TGCGCCAGCAGCCAAGATCCCTCCATGATGGCCAACACTGAAGCTTTCTTT.

The chain recombines TRBV9 with TRBJ2-7, with D maybe TRBD1 (6 bases). CDR1 and CDR2 (germline): SGDLS, YYNGEE. This CDR3 contains 16 residues. Trimming cost V 4 bases and J 5 bases, with 22 bases left between them. The chain's CDR3 is CASSTSGTPQGNEQYF. Here the CDR3 DNA reads TGTGCCAGCAGCACTTCCGGGACACCCCAGGGGAACGAGCAGTACTTC.

The genes are TRBV27 and TRBJ1-4, with TRBD1 matching 7 bases. The germline gives CDR1 MNHEY, CDR2 SMNVEV (reference sequence). Trimming at V came to 5 bases and at J to 0 bases, leaving 6 bases not matched to a gene. The CDR3 has 16 amino acids. In nucleotides, the CDR3 is TGTGCCAGCAGTCCCTACAGGGGCGCAACTAATGAAAAACTGTTTTTT. Protein sequence: CASSPYRGATNEKLFF.

The chain is built from TRBV12-3 or TRBV12-4 and TRBJ2-7; D not certain. The length of the CDR3 is 11 residues. V gave up 6 bases and J gave up 0 bases, with 3 bases separating them. The DNA for the CDR3 is TGTGCCAGCAGGAGCTCCTACGAGCAGTACTTC. Residues: CASRSSYEQYF.

The J gene is TRBJ2-7, the V gene TRBV5-1; 7 bases agree with TRBD1. The germline CDR1 and CDR2 sequences are SGHRS and YFSETQ. This CDR3 spans 14 amino acids. V trimming: 6 bases; J trimming: 4 bases; junction bases outside the gene matches: 10. The CDR3 here is CASTPDRVGYEQYF. The CDR3 nucleotides read TGCGCCAGCACCCCAGACAGGGTTGGTTACGAGCAGTACTTC.

This chain joins TRBV6-2 or TRBV6-3 and TRBJ2-3; 8 positions match TRBD2. V lost 2 bases, J lost 3 bases, and 4 bases stayed unmatched. CDR3 length: 15 amino acids. Germline V gives CDR1 MNHEY, CDR2 SVGEGT. The CDR3, as DNA: TGTGCCAGCAGTTACGGCGGGGGGAGGACAGATACGCAGTATTTT. Amino acids: CASSYGGGRTDTQYF.

This sequence joins TRBV7-2 and TRBJ1-5; no clear D. The germline V gene encodes CDR1 SGHTA and CDR2 FQGNSA. Trimming shortened V by 3 bases and J by 2 bases, and 8 bases separated the two germline ends. This CDR3 is 14 amino acids long. In DNA, the CDR3 is TGTGCCAGCAGCTTTAGCGGAGGCAATCAGCCCCAGCATTTT. Its translation: CASSFSGGNQPQHF.

The chain has TRBV19 and TRBJ1-3; D perhaps matches TRBD1 (5 bases). This CDR3 region has 15 residues. V was shortened by 5 bases and J by 1 base, with 12 bases between the two germline ends. Germline CDR1 is LNHDA and CDR2 is SQIVND (reference sequence). In DNA, the CDR3 is TGTGCCAGTAGTCGACAGCGTTCTTCTGGAAACACCATATATTTT. Translated, it gives CASSRQRSSGNTIYF.

The chain joins TRBV5-4 to TRBJ1-6; D is possibly TRBD1 (6 bases). The germline gives CDR1 SGHNT, CDR2 YYREEE (reference sequence). The CDR3 totals 14 residues. V lost 2 bases to trimming and J lost 7 bases, with 10 bases between them. The CDR3 spells CASSFQGRNSPLHF. The CDR3 DNA sequence: TGTGCCAGCAGCTTCCAGGGGCGGAATTCACCCCTCCACTTT.

Regarding this clone: The same CDR3 also results from other DNA sequences found in this sample. The genes are TRBV3-1 (or the pseudogene TRBV3-2) and TRBJ1-6, with 9 bases lining up with TRBD1. The CDR3 contains 15 residues. V dropped 1 base and J dropped 6; count of bases not matched to a gene: 1. In germline, CDR1 is LGHDT, CDR2 YNNKEL (reference sequence). In nucleotides, the CDR3 is TGTGCCAGCAGCCAAGGGACAGGGGTTAATTCACCCCTCCACTTT. Its protein is CASSQGTGVNSPLHF.

This clone has just one count. The chain couples TRBV5-4 to TRBJ2-2, with TRBD2 matching over 8 bases. The V segment lost 4 bases and the J segment 2 bases; nucleotides outside the gene matches: 7. Germline CDR1 SGHNT, CDR2 YYREEE (reference sequence). The CDR3 is 16 residues long. CDR3 bases: TGTGCCAGCAGCCCCATAGCGGGAACTAACACCGGGGAGCTGTTTTTT. As protein: CASSPIAGTNTGELFF. Full variable domain (remainder filled in from reference TRBV5-4 and TRBJ2-2): ETGVTQSPTHLIKTRGQQVTLRCSSQSGHNTVSWYQQALGQGPQFIFQYYREEENGRGNFPPRFSGLQFPNYSSELNVNALELDDSALYLCASSPIAGTNTGELFFGEGSRLTVL.

V usage is TRBV7-2 and J usage is TRBJ2-7; 8 positions match TRBD2. Looked up from germline, CDR1 is SGHTA and CDR2 is FQGNSA. The trim removed 3 bases at V and 2 bases at J, leaving 6 bases unmatched. The CDR3 totals 15 residues. CDR3 amino acids: CASSFRAGVAYEQYF. The DNA of the CDR3 is TGTGCCAGCAGCTTTAGAGCGGGGGTCGCCTACGAGCAGTACTTC.

The chain combines TRBV7-2 with TRBJ1-1, with D tentatively TRBD1 (5 bases). V was pared by 4 bases and J by 1 base, with 7 bases between. Germline lookup yields CDR1 SGHTA and CDR2 FQGNSA. The CDR3 runs 13 residues. CDR3 bases: TGTGCCAGCAGCTGGGGCTCGAACACTGAAGCTTTCTTT. Protein sequence: CASSWGSNTEAFF. The full variable domain, rest sourced from reference TRBV7-2 and TRBJ1-1, is GAGVSQSPSNKVTEKGKDVELRCDPISGHTALYWYRQSLGQGLEFLIYFQGNSAPDKSGLPSDRFSAERTGGSVSTLTIQRTQQEDSAVYLCASSWGSNTEAFFGQGTRLTVV.

In its sample, this clone was seen once. This sequence joins TRBV5-1 and TRBJ2-7; TRBD2 matches at 8 bases. The germline CDR1 and CDR2 sequences are SGHRS and YFSETQ. The CDR3 is made up of 17 amino acids. The trim removed 4 bases at V and 3 bases at J, leaving 15 bases unmatched. The CDR3 nucleotides read TGCGCCAGCAGCAAAGTGGTCCAGACTAGCGCATACTACGAGCAGTACTTC. Translation gives CASSKVVQTSAYYEQYF.